Listed below are T cell receptor beta chains from one sample, sequenced in a study of technical replicates of blood from a handful of donors. Clones were sequenced by immunoSEQ multiplex PCR, and TCRdb holds only the in-frame ones, with some missing. This sample has tens of thousands of clones, with over 90% found just once. The specimen was T cells isolated from PBMCs. The receptors here all came from a human donor in good health. Both conserved end residues are trimmed from each CDR3. Clone size, where shown, is once, few, many, or a class for clones that have expanded.

>-|TRBV4-1
ASSQEGGQGAAGANVLT
>few|TRBV5-1
ASSWTSGRATNEQF
>-|TRBV7-6
ASSSGQGNTEAF
>-|TRBV7-2
ASSSGRDSNQPQH
>-|TRBV19
ASSPNERDWGTDTQY
>-|TRBV29-1
SVEWSGRVEETQY
>-|TRBV11-2
ASSPSSAQY
>-|TRBV7-9
ASSFVQGVGEKLF
>-|TRBV6-5
ASSYSIGDSNQPQH
>-|TRBV19
ASTPRGQVSYNEQF
>-|TRBV10-1
ASTGNEQF
>-|TRBV30
AWSVSQGRLGQPQH
>-|TRBV28
ASSPAGLAADTQY
>once|TRBV28
ASSHGLAGRNEQF
>once|TRBV30
AWRLRGEQY
>-|TRBV4-1
ASSQDTRTGGSEQY
>-|TRBV21-1
ASLRPGLPQFYYGYT
>-|TRBV7-2
ASSFYSPPYEQY
>-|TRBV6-4
ASSASVNTEAF
>-|TRBV30
AWSLAGGRYEQY
>-|TRBV6-5
ASSYSYGRPPYEQY
>-|TRBV2
ARGLISGTGGLTEAF
>-|TRBV15
ASSGGYNEQF
>-|TRBV2
ASTGAGTQY
>-|TRBV9
ASSVGGASNQPQH
>-|TRBV15
ATSRDQFSGNTIY
>-|TRBV2
ASGGSEKLF
>-|TRBV6-6
ASSYPELSYEQY
>-|TRBV7-9
ASSANPGTGPHQPQH
>-|TRBV10-1
ASSGSTGSYNEQF
>-|TRBV6-6
ASSEGGLAKNIQY
>-|TRBV20-1
SASYFYEQY
>-|TRBV18
ASSDAGWYEQY
>-|TRBV6-5
ASSQRPESYEQY
>-|TRBV4-1
ASSQTDLGNGYT
>-|TRBV30
AWSVLGGAYTEAF
>few|TRBV5-1
ASSLGRQGVGANEKLF
>-|TRBV10-3
AISPRANEKLF
>-|TRBV18
ASSPGDRVGYT
>once|TRBV28
ASSIRPGQHISGANVLT
>-|TRBV5-1
ASALSNPYEQY
>-|TRBV30
AWKDRDGQPQH
>-|TRBV19
ASSIDPLRGYT